A single sample is the source of the 23 T cell receptor beta chains below, sequenced in a study of T cells in Graves' hyperthyroidism and ophthalmopathy (dated by TCRdb to the late 2010s). Receptors were amplified or captured by multiplex PCR. Reads for this sample came from an Illumina HiSeq 2000. TCR beta CDR3 regions were amplified from RNA transcripts. The first round of RT-PCR for the TCR CDR3 was performed with the HTBI primer set and the Qiagen OneStep RT-PCR kit. The public reads were run again by TCRdb, first through fastp at Q25 and then through MiXCR, and only productive beta chains were kept. Rows with a matching CDR3 protein are joined into one entry that keeps the most common DNA and genes. This sample has hundreds of thousands of distinct CDR3 sequences in its table, and less than 30% of those were observed once. About a quarter of the sample is taken by the ten largest. The specimen was blood. These receptors all come from a man aged 40-49 years with Graves' hyperthyroidism that later progressed to Graves' ophthalmopathy.

This clonotype appeared many times. V and J are TRBV30 and TRBJ2-5; perhaps TRBD2 as D (5 bases). This CDR3 comprises 15 residues. Germline-derived CDR1 and CDR2 are GTSNPN and SVGIG (reference sequence). The V end was cut by 0 bases, the J end by 1 base, with 12 bases between. CDR3 DNA: TGTGCCTGGAGTGTATGGCGGGCTACCCAAGAGACCCAGTACTTC. Encoded protein: CAWSVWRATQETQYF. The full variable domain, with the rest looked up from reference TRBV30 and TRBJ2-5, is SQTIHQWPATLVQPVGSPLSLECTVEGTSNPNLYWYRQAAGRGLQLLFYSVGIGQISSEVPQNLSASRPQDRQFILSSKKLLLSDSGFYLCAWSVWRATQETQYFGPGTRLLVL.

This chain joins TRBV12-3 or TRBV12-4 and TRBJ1-2; TRBD1 matches at 7 bases. V was pared by 8 bases and J by 8 bases, with 11 bases of the junction left unmatched. There are 13 residues in the CDR3. Written as DNA, the CDR3 is TGTGCCAGCGATGGACAGGACAACCGCGGCTACACCTTC. Translating it yields CASDGQDNRGYTF.

This clonotype was observed many times. The CDR3, as DNA: TGCAGCGTTGCCCCCACACTGAACACTGAAGCTTTCTTT. As protein: CSVAPTLNTEAFF. V usage is TRBV29-1 and J usage is TRBJ1-1; D gene unclear. The CDR3 runs to 13 residues. CDR1 SQVTM and CDR2 ANQGSEA come from the germline V gene. Trimming removed 4 bases from V and 0 bases from J, with 9 bases in between.

This clonotype was picked up many times. This chain connects TRBV30 to TRBJ1-5, with D possibly matching TRBD1 (5 bases). Deletions cut 3 bases from V and 1 base from J, with 19 bases between. The CDR3 spans 17 residues. From germline, CDR1 is GTSNPN and CDR2 SVGIG (reference sequence). CDR3 bases: TGTGCCTGGAGCCGTGGATTTGGGGCGTTGAGCAATCAGCCCCAGCATTTT. Its protein is CAWSRGFGALSNQPQHF.

The chain combines TRBV7-2 with TRBJ2-7; tentative D call: TRBD1 (5 bases). The V end lost 3 bases, the J end lost 1 base, and 10 bases lay between the germline ends. The germline CDR1 and CDR2 sequences are SGHTA and FQGNSA. The CDR3 runs 14 residues. The CDR3 region has the DNA TGTGCCAGCAGCTTGACAGATAATTCCTACGAGCAGTACTTC. This encodes CASSLTDNSYEQYF.

This clonotype was seen ten or more times. This may arise from a read error, as a much more abundant clone is one base away. This rearrangement joins TRBV14 to TRBJ1-1; D is unresolved. The V and J ends lost 4 bases and 4 bases respectively, with 16 bases between them. The CDR3 consists of 15 residues. The germline CDR1 and CDR2 sequences are SGHDN and FVKESK. CDR3 protein: CASSPIGTRGTEAFF. In DNA form, the CDR3 reads TGTGCCAGCAGCCCGATCGGCACCCGGGGCACTGAAGCTTTCTTT.

There are many counts of this clonotype. The chain uses TRBV5-1 and TRBJ1-1; 9 nucleotides match TRBD1. V dropped 4 bases and J dropped 5; count of bases not matched to a gene: 6. Germline CDR1 SGHRS, CDR2 YFSETQ. The CDR3 totals 14 residues. The CDR3 loop reads CASSGGTGRTEAFF. The DNA of the CDR3 is TGCGCCAGCAGCGGAGGGACAGGGCGTACTGAAGCTTTCTTT.

This clonotype was recorded at least ten times. In DNA form, the CDR3 reads TGTGCCAGCAGACGGGGCGGGACAGCCTACGAGCAGTACTTC. This gives the protein CASRRGGTAYEQYF. The chain carries TRBV6-5 and TRBJ2-7; D perhaps matches TRBD1 (7 bases). The length of the CDR3 is 14 residues. Per germline, CDR1 MNHEY and CDR2 SVGAGI. Trimming pared 6 bases from V and 2 bases from J, leaving 14 bases between.

The genes are TRBV18 and TRBJ1-3, with D maybe TRBD1 (5 bases). Looked up from germline, CDR1 is KGHSH and CDR2 is LQKENI. CDR3 length: 14 amino acids. Trimming cost V 6 bases and J 0 bases, with 9 bases left between them. Here the CDR3 reads CASSPDNSGNTIYF. The CDR3 bases are TGTGCCAGCTCTCCGGACAACTCTGGAAACACCATATATTTT.

About this clonotype itself: A much larger clone differs by one base, so this may be a read error. This likely comes from a read error, as the CDR3 has no conserved phenylalanine or tryptophan at its end. The V call is TRBV27, the J call TRBJ2-2, with D possibly being TRBD2 (6 bases). Trimming stripped 3 bases from V and 2 bases from J, with 10 bases between. CDR1 MNHEY and CDR2 SMNVEV come from the germline V gene (reference sequence). CDR3 length: 15 residues. DNA of the CDR3: TGTGCCAGCAGTTTCCTAGCGCCAAACACCGGGGAGCTGTTTTCT. Translation: CASSFLAPNTGELFS.

This clonotype was seen at least ten times. The chain is built from TRBV2 and TRBJ2-2; 8 nucleotides align to TRBD1. The V gene's germline CDR1 is SNHLY and CDR2 FYNNEI. V lost 6 bases and J lost 7; bases outside the gene matches: 7. This CDR3 has 14 amino acids. The CDR3, as DNA: TGTGCCAGCAGAAGACAGGGGAGCGGCGGGGAGCTGTTTTTT. Its translation is CASRRQGSGGELFF.

This clonotype was seen ten or more times. The chain has TRBV2 and TRBJ2-2, with D possibly matching TRBD1 (6 bases). This CDR3 comprises 14 residues. With 6 bases removed from V and 5 bases from J, the gap between germline ends came to 13 bases. Germline V gene lookup returns CDR1 SNHLY and CDR2 FYNNEI. CDR3 amino acids: CASRSGTQTGELFF. The CDR3 bases are TGTGCCAGCAGGTCCGGGACACAGACCGGGGAGCTGTTTTTT.

The sample holds many counts of this clonotype. The gene calls are TRBV4-2 and TRBJ1-1, with D hard to call. Between the trimmed V and J ends, which lost 3 bases and 0 bases, there was a span of 17 bases. Germline CDR1 LGHNA, CDR2 YNFKEQ. The CDR3 length is 17 residues. Here the CDR3 DNA reads TGTGCCAGCAGCCATCAATCAGGTGACCGGTTGAACACTGAAGCTTTCTTT. It codes for CASSHQSGDRLNTEAFF.

The chain uses TRBV12-3 or TRBV12-4 and TRBJ1-2; D ambiguous. V lost 6 bases to trimming and J lost 8 bases, with 13 bases between them. This CDR3 spans 12 amino acids. The CDR3 bases are TGTGCCAGCAGGCCAAATCCGGGGGGCTACACCTTC. Amino acids: CASRPNPGGYTF.

This clonotype was seen ten or more times. CDR3 in amino acids: CASSAGGSFSYEQYF. CDR3 in DNA: TGTGCCAGCAGCGCCGGAGGCTCCTTCTCCTACGAGCAGTACTTC. The chain joins TRBV7-9 to TRBJ2-7, with D possibly TRBD2 on 5 matching bases. Per the germline V gene, CDR1 is SEHNR and CDR2 is FQNEAQ (reference sequence). With 5 bases removed from V and 0 bases from J, the gap between germline ends came to 14 bases. This CDR3 has 15 amino acids.

The chain couples TRBV20-1 to TRBJ2-5; D possibly uses TRBD1 or TRBD2 (5 bases each). Germline V gives CDR1 DFQATT, CDR2 SNEGSKA (reference sequence). Trimming stripped 3 bases from V and 2 bases from J, with 16 bases between. The CDR3 has 15 amino acids. The CDR3 reads CSASASRDLQETQYF. DNA of the CDR3: TGCAGTGCTAGCGCCTCCCGGGACCTACAAGAGACCCAGTACTTC.

This clonotype was seen at least ten times. The CDR3 DNA reads as TGTGCCAGCAGCATGAGACCCTACGAGCAGTACTTC. Translating it yields CASSMRPYEQYF. The chain combines TRBV13 with TRBJ2-7; D unresolved. Per the germline V gene, CDR1 is PRHDT and CDR2 is FYEKMQ (reference sequence). The CDR3 sequence is 12 residues long. The V gene lost 5 bases and the J gene lost 2 bases, with 7 bases spanning the gap.

This clonotype was seen many times. The chain uses TRBV19 and TRBJ1-3, with D uncertain. Trimming took off 3 bases at V and 3 bases at J, with 27 bases between the two ends. Germline V gene lookup returns CDR1 LNHDA and CDR2 SQIVND (reference sequence). This CDR3 has 20 residues. The CDR3 region has the DNA TGTGCCAGTAGTATCATTTGGGGTAGACCGACGACGGGCCATGGAAACACCATATATTTT. Protein sequence: CASSIIWGRPTTGHGNTIYF.

V gene TRBV27 combines with J gene TRBJ1-2; D may be TRBD1 (6 bases). CDR3 length: 14 residues. The ends were cut back, 6 bases at V and 11 bases at J, with 22 bases in the middle. Germline CDR1 reads MNHEY; CDR2 reads SMNVEV (reference sequence). The CDR3 sequence is CASSLTPKDRRYTF. The CDR3 coding sequence is TGTGCCAGCAGCCTTACCCCTAAAGACAGGCGATACACCTTC.

This clonotype occurred many times. The V call is TRBV27, the J call TRBJ2-7; TRBD1 agrees at 8 bases. Trimming removed 5 bases from V and 6 bases from J; junction bases left unmatched: 15. CDR1 and CDR2 from the germline V gene are MNHEY and SMNVEV (reference sequence). The CDR3 is made up of 16 amino acids. In DNA, the CDR3 is TGTGCCAGCAGTGCAATGACAAGGAGGACAGGGAGCGAGCAGTACTTC. Amino acid sequence: CASSAMTRRTGSEQYF.

There are many counts of this clonotype. The chain carries TRBV2 and TRBJ2-7; no clear D. The V and J ends lost 4 bases and 4 bases respectively, with 14 bases between them. Looked up from germline, CDR1 is SNHLY and CDR2 is FYNNEI. The CDR3 consists of 14 residues. CDR3 loop: CASSVNTDPYEQYF. CDR3 DNA: TGTGCCAGCAGTGTGAACACGGATCCTTACGAGCAGTACTTC. Complete variable domain (other parts from reference TRBV2 and TRBJ2-7): EPEVTQTPSHQVTQMGQEVILRCVPISNHLYFYWYRQILGQKVEFLVSFYNNEISEKSEIFDDQFSVERPDGSNFTLKIRSTKLEDSAMYFCASSVNTDPYEQYFGPGTRLTVT.

This clonotype was detected a few times. This chain joins TRBV25-1 and TRBJ2-7, with D perhaps TRBD1 or TRBD2 (5 bases each). The CDR3 runs to 15 residues. Trimming removed 1 base from V and 2 bases from J, with 12 bases in between. Per the germline V gene, CDR1 is MGHDK and CDR2 is SYGVNS. The CDR3 DNA is TGTGCCAGCAGTGAATGGGGACCAGTCACCTACGAGCAGTACTTC. This codes for CASSEWGPVTYEQYF.

This clonotype was picked up many times. V gene TRBV19 combines with J gene TRBJ1-1; TRBD1 aligns across 7 bases. J gave up 4 bases and V 4 bases, and 6 bases lay outside the gene matches. Germline V CDR1 and CDR2: LNHDA, SQIVND (reference sequence). The CDR3 length is 14 residues. CDR3 nucleotide sequence: TGTGCCAGTAGTACTCCTAGACAGGGCACTGAAGCTTTCTTT. This gives the protein CASSTPRQGTEAFF.